Following are 30 T cell receptor beta chains from one sample sequenced in a study of shared clonotypes between healthy human individuals. Here immunoSEQ multiplex PCR was the method, and the copy in TCRdb shows in-frame clones only, minus some. This sample has 110,000 or so clones, with about 62% found just once. Sample: memory CD8+ T cells sorted from blood. Subset here: CD45RO+ cells pooled with CCR7-negative TemRA cells. The receptors were gathered from a woman under 40 in good health.

V and J are TRBV5-5 and TRBJ2-7; 9 bases map to TRBD1. Germline V CDR1 and CDR2: SGHKS, YYEKEE (reference sequence). The CDR3 totals 12 residues. The trim removed 4 bases at V and 6 bases at J, leaving 2 bases unmatched. The CDR3 here is CASSPDRGEQYF. The DNA of the CDR3 is TGTGCCAGCAGCCCGGACAGGGGCGAGCAGTACTTC.

This chain uses TRBV11-2 with TRBJ2-7, with D maybe TRBD1 (5 bases). Trimming pared 1 base from V and 4 bases from J, leaving 14 bases between. The CDR3 length is 15 residues. CDR1 SGHAT and CDR2 FQNNGV come from the germline V gene. CDR3 nucleotide sequence: TGTGCCAGCAGCTTAGTAACAGGCCCTTCTTACGAGCAGTACTTC. Translated: CASSLVTGPSYEQYF.

The V gene is TRBV30, the J gene TRBJ2-2; D is unresolved. The CDR3 totals 10 residues. The V end lost 5 bases, the J end lost 6 bases, and 4 bases lay between the germline ends. CDR1 and CDR2 from the germline V gene are GTSNPN and SVGIG (reference sequence). CDR3: CAWGSGELFF. As DNA, the CDR3 is TGTGCCTGGGGTTCCGGGGAGCTGTTTTTT.

This rearrangement joins TRBV27 to TRBJ2-7; TRBD1 matches 7 bases. Germline loops: CDR1 MNHEY, CDR2 SMNVEV (reference sequence). The CDR3 has 15 residues. V lost 1 base to trimming and J lost 7 bases; unmatched junction nucleotides: 10. In nucleotides, the CDR3 is TGTGCCAGCAGTTTATGTCTTAGGGGGCATTGTGAGCAGTACTTC. As protein: CASSLCLRGHCEQYF.

This clone was found a few times. The chain is built from TRBV5-4 and TRBJ2-7; the D is unclear. The V end was cut by 4 bases, the J end by 3 bases, with 11 bases between. Germline values: CDR1 SGHNT, CDR2 YYREEE (reference sequence). The CDR3 covers 13 residues. CDR3 amino acids: CASSQDLLYEQYF. CDR3 DNA sequence: TGTGCCAGCAGCCAAGATCTCCTCTACGAGCAGTACTTC.

This chain joins TRBV28 and TRBJ2-7; D possibly matches TRBD1 or TRBD2 (5 bases each). Trimming shortened V by 3 bases and J by 4 bases, and 25 bases separated the two germline ends. CDR1 is MDHEN, CDR2 SYDVKM, per germline. The CDR3 runs 18 residues. CDR3 coding DNA: TGTGCCAGCAGTTTTCATTTTTACTTCTGGGGACCCTTTTACGAGCAGTACTTC. The encoded protein is CASSFHFYFWGPFYEQYF. Supplemented by reference TRBV28 and TRBJ2-7, the full variable domain reads DVKVTQSSRYLVKRTGEKVFLECVQDMDHENMFWYRQDPGLGLRLIYFSYDVKMKEKGDIPEGYSVSREKKERFSLILESASTNQTSMYLCASSFHFYFWGPFYEQYFGPGTRLTVT.

This clone was seen once. This likely traces to a read error, being one base from a far larger clone. This CDR3 is also generated by other DNA sequences in the sample. The chain couples TRBV4-1 to TRBJ2-7, with TRBD2 matching over 10 bases. CDR1 is MGHRA and CDR2 is YSYEKL in the germline V gene. The CDR3 loop spans 16 amino acids. V lost 0 bases to trimming and J lost 5 bases; unmatched junction nucleotides: 7. The chain's CDR3 is CASSQEGAGGPNEQYF. The DNA for the CDR3 is TGCGCCAGCAGCCAAGAAGGAGCGGGAGGGCCGAACGAGCAGTACTTC.

This clone was observed a handful of times. The chain uses TRBV19 and TRBJ2-1, with a possible D match to TRBD2 (6 bases). This CDR3 is 15 amino acids long. V was clipped by 0 bases and J by 1 base, with 7 bases between them. Per the germline V gene, CDR1 is LNHDA and CDR2 is SQIVND (reference sequence). The CDR3 DNA reads TGTGCCAGTAGTATAGAGGAGGGATCCTACAATGAGCAGTTCTTC. It yields the protein CASSIEEGSYNEQFF. Full variable domain (missing parts from reference TRBV19 and TRBJ2-1): DGGITQSPKYLFRKEGQNVTLSCEQNLNHDAMYWYRQDPGQGLRLIYYSQIVNDFQKGDIAEGYSVSREKKESFPLTVTSAQKNPTAFYLCASSIEEGSYNEQFFGPGTRLTVL.

This chain joins TRBV9 and TRBJ2-3, with 12 bases identical to TRBD2. Germline V lookup: CDR1 SGDLS, CDR2 YYNGEE. The length of the CDR3 is 17 residues. V was pared by 4 bases and J by 5 bases, with 11 bases of the junction left unmatched. In nucleotides, the CDR3 is TGTGCCAGCAGCCGCCGGACTAGCGGGATGCCATTAGATACGCAGTATTTT. Translated: CASSRRTSGMPLDTQYF. The whole variable domain, filled in from reference TRBV9 and TRBJ2-3, reads DSGVTQTPKHLITATGQRVTLRCSPRSGDLSVYWYQQSLDQGLQFLIQYYNGEERAKGNILERFSAQQFPDLHSELNLSSLELGDSALYFCASSRRTSGMPLDTQYFGPGTRLTVL.

CDR3 nucleotide sequence: TGTGCCAGCAGTGAAGCTGGGGGATCAAACTACGAGCAGTACTTC. It is translated as CASSEAGGSNYEQYF. The rearrangement links TRBV2 to TRBJ2-7; D may correspond to TRBD1 or TRBD2 (5 bases each). Germline CDR1 reads SNHLY; CDR2 reads FYNNEI. The CDR3 contains 15 residues. With 0 bases removed from V and 3 bases from J, the gap between germline ends came to 12 bases. The whole variable domain, filled in from reference TRBV2 and TRBJ2-7, reads EPEVTQTPSHQVTQMGQEVILRCVPISNHLYFYWYRQILGQKVEFLVSFYNNEISEKSEIFDDQFSVERPDGSNFTLKIRSTKLEDSAMYFCASSEAGGSNYEQYFGPGTRLTVT.

The genes are TRBV5-1 and TRBJ1-5; D may be TRBD1 (5 bases). Trimming stripped 0 bases from V and 9 bases from J, with 10 bases between. The CDR3 is 13 amino acids. The germline V gene encodes CDR1 SGHRS and CDR2 YFSETQ. The CDR3 DNA reads as TGCGCCAGCAGCTTGGGTTGGGGGTGGCCCCAGCATTTT. Translated, it gives CASSLGWGWPQHF.

The rearrangement links TRBV29-1 to TRBJ1-1, with a tentative D call TRBD1 (6 bases). V lost 3 bases and J lost 7, with 15 bases in between. CDR1 is SQVTM and CDR2 is ANQGSEA in the germline V gene. The CDR3 is made up of 13 amino acids. The CDR3 coding sequence is TGCAGCGTTGATGGGGGGAGAGGGGGTGAAGCTTTCTTT. Protein: CSVDGGRGGEAFF.

This clone has just a few counts. The V gene is TRBV7-6, the J gene TRBJ1-1; D gene ambiguous. Germline CDR1 reads SGHVS; CDR2 reads FNYEAQ. The CDR3 totals 14 residues. The V gene lost 0 bases and the J gene lost 4 bases, with 9 bases spanning the gap. The CDR3 spells CASSLASLGTEAFF. CDR3 sequence (DNA): TGTGCCAGCAGCTTAGCAAGCTTAGGCACTGAAGCTTTCTTT.

The chain combines TRBV28 with TRBJ2-7; 7 nucleotides match TRBD2. CDR3 size: 14 residues. Germline assignment: CDR1 MDHEN and CDR2 SYDVKM. The V and J ends lost 3 bases and 5 bases, in that order; junction bases with no gene match: 7. CDR3 loop: CASSFDKGGHEQYF. The CDR3 DNA reads as TGTGCCAGCAGTTTCGATAAGGGAGGGCACGAGCAGTACTTC.

The genes are TRBV27 and TRBJ2-3; D ambiguous. The CDR3 spans 14 residues. Germline V gene data show CDR1 as MNHEY and CDR2 as SMNVEV (reference sequence). Between the trimmed V and J ends, which lost 5 bases and 1 base, there was a span of 10 bases. The CDR3 loop is CASSPHLGTDTQYF. The DNA of the CDR3 is TGTGCCAGCAGTCCACACCTGGGCACAGATACGCAGTATTTT.

The chain joins TRBV7-7 to TRBJ2-1; possibly TRBD1 for D (6 bases). Germline values: CDR1 SSHAT, CDR2 FNYEAQ (reference sequence). CDR3 length: 15 amino acids. V gave up 5 bases and J gave up 9 bases, with 20 bases separating them. For the CDR3, the DNA is TGTGCCAGCAGCCCCTTGGGGCAGGGGTCTTCTGAGCAGTTCTTC. It specifies CASSPLGQGSSEQFF.

V gene TRBV4-1 combines with J gene TRBJ1-2, with D possibly TRBD1 on 5 matching bases. V lost 3 bases and J 6 bases, leaving 17 bases between the germline ends. The CDR3 has 15 amino acids. Per germline, CDR1 MGHRA and CDR2 YSYEKL. The CDR3 loop is CASSHPRQGVNGYTF. The DNA for the CDR3 is TGCGCCAGCAGCCATCCCAGGCAGGGAGTAAATGGCTACACCTTC.

The CDR3 here is CSVCRERVQSRANVLTF. CDR3 sequence (DNA): TGCAGCGTTTGTCGTGAACGCGTACAAAGTCGGGCCAACGTCCTGACTTTC. The chain couples TRBV29-1 to TRBJ2-6; no clear D gene. Trimming pared 5 bases from V and 5 bases from J, leaving 22 bases between. CDR3 length: 17 residues. CDR1 is SQVTM and CDR2 is ANQGSEA in the germline V gene.

V and J are TRBV5-1 and TRBJ2-5; unclear D gene. Trimming stripped 5 bases from V and 2 bases from J, with 7 bases between. The CDR3 is made up of 12 amino acids. Per the germline V gene, CDR1 is SGHRS and CDR2 is YFSETQ. CDR3 in amino acids: CASSFTQETQYF. The CDR3 region has the DNA TGCGCCAGCAGTTTCACACAAGAGACCCAGTACTTC. Based on the CDR3 plus reference TRBV5-1 and TRBJ2-5, the full variable domain is KAGVTQTPRYLIKTRGQQVTLSCSPISGHRSVSWYQQTPGQGLQFLFEYFSETQRNKGNFPGRFSGRQFSNSRSEMNVSTLELGDSALYLCASSFTQETQYFGPGTRLLVL.

This clone was detected once. The chain combines TRBV9 with TRBJ2-5; TRBD1 might be the D (6 bases). The CDR3 runs to 16 residues. CDR1 is SGDLS and CDR2 is YYNGEE in the germline V gene. Deletions cut 4 bases from V and 1 base from J, with 17 bases between. The CDR3 is CASSTSKGGLQETQYF. Here the CDR3 DNA reads TGTGCCAGCAGCACCTCCAAAGGGGGTCTCCAAGAGACCCAGTACTTC. Together with reference TRBV9 and TRBJ2-5, the CDR3 gives the full variable domain: DSGVTQTPKHLITATGQRVTLRCSPRSGDLSVYWYQQSLDQGLQFLIQYYNGEERAKGNILERFSAQQFPDLHSELNLSSLELGDSALYFCASSTSKGGLQETQYFGPGTRLLVL.

This clone has at least ten counts. Other nucleotide sequences from this sample produce the same CDR3. DNA of the CDR3: TGTGCCAGCAGCGTTAGCGGGAAATTGGATACGCAGTATTTT. Encoded protein: CASSVSGKLDTQYF. The chain links TRBV9 to TRBJ2-3; TRBD2 agrees at 8 bases. CDR1 and CDR2 from the germline V gene are SGDLS and YYNGEE. This CDR3 comprises 14 residues. The junction had 5 bases not matched to a gene; V was cut back by 2 bases and J by 6 bases.

The genes are TRBV15 and TRBJ2-3; D not certain. The CDR3 has 13 amino acids. Germline CDR1 LNHNV, CDR2 YYDKDF (reference sequence). The ends were cut back, 7 bases at V and 1 base at J, with 9 bases in the middle. The CDR3 loop is CATKLQRTDTQYF. The CDR3 DNA reads as TGTGCCACCAAGCTCCAACGCACAGATACGCAGTATTTT.

This clone was counted a few times. The gene calls are TRBV19 and TRBJ1-5, with D hard to call. The germline gives CDR1 LNHDA, CDR2 SQIVND (reference sequence). The CDR3 sequence is 15 residues long. The V and J ends lost 6 bases and 2 bases respectively, with 14 bases between them. As DNA, the CDR3 is TGTGCCAGTAGCAGGTTCCTCTTTGGCAATCAGCCCCAGCATTTT. Translating gives CASSRFLFGNQPQHF.

The genes are TRBV19 and TRBJ1-4; maybe TRBD1 (6 bases). The CDR3 loop spans 18 amino acids. V was clipped by 2 bases and J by 0 bases, with 16 bases between them. Per the germline V gene, CDR1 is LNHDA and CDR2 is SQIVND (reference sequence). In DNA form, the CDR3 reads TGTGCCAGTAGTATATCAGGGGCGGGAGACGCAACTAATGAAAAACTGTTTTTT. As protein: CASSISGAGDATNEKLFF.

The table lists this clone with a few counts. The genes are TRBV30 and TRBJ2-7; 8 bases fit TRBD2. The CDR3 contains 15 residues. Germline V gene sequence: CDR1 GTSNPN, CDR2 SVGIG (reference sequence). Unmatched junction bases numbered 7, after V lost 0 bases and J lost 3 bases. The DNA for the CDR3 is TGTGCCTGGAGTGTACAGGGTAGCGGGAACTACGAGCAGTACTTC. This gives the protein CAWSVQGSGNYEQYF.

The rearrangement links TRBV5-5 to TRBJ1-2; a weak D match, TRBD1 (5 bases). Germline V CDR1 and CDR2: SGHKS, YYEKEE (reference sequence). The CDR3 totals 14 residues. The V and J ends lost 2 bases and 3 bases respectively, with 11 bases between them. The CDR3 here is CASSLSRGHYGYTF. The CDR3 DNA is TGTGCCAGCAGCTTAAGTAGGGGACACTATGGCTACACCTTC.

For this clone: Being one base from a much bigger clone, this may be a read error. The chain joins TRBV10-3 to TRBJ2-7, with a weak D call TRBD1 (7 bases). The V gene's germline CDR1 is ENHRY and CDR2 SYGVKD. This CDR3 is built from 14 residues. Trimming removed 3 bases at V and 2 bases at J, with 11 bases between. The CDR3 region is CAISEAGGPYEQYF. CDR3 bases: TGTGCCATCAGTGAAGCAGGGGGGCCCTACGAGCAGTACTTC.

This sequence joins TRBV5-6 and TRBJ2-7; D is undetermined. Per germline, CDR1 SGHDT and CDR2 YYEEEE. V shed 0 bases and J shed 0 bases, with 4 bases lying between them. This CDR3 spans 13 amino acids. The CDR3 here is CASSLGNSYEQYF. DNA of the CDR3: TGTGCCAGCAGCTTGGGTAACTCCTACGAGCAGTACTTC.

The J gene is TRBJ1-5, the V gene TRBV28; no clear D gene. CDR1 is MDHEN and CDR2 is SYDVKM in the germline V gene. The CDR3 is 17 amino acids. The V gene lost 6 bases and the J gene lost 0 bases, with 18 bases spanning the gap. In DNA, the CDR3 is TGTGCCAGCAGCGGCGCGTGGCAGCACTATAGCAATCAGCCCCAGCATTTT. Amino acids: CASSGAWQHYSNQPQHF.

The genes are TRBV10-3 and TRBJ2-7; tentative D call: TRBD2 (6 bases). From germline, CDR1 is ENHRY and CDR2 SYGVKD. This CDR3 contains 11 residues. The V gene lost 10 bases and the J gene lost 8 bases, with 15 bases spanning the gap. CDR3 protein: CATLKLAKQYF. CDR3 coding DNA: TGTGCCACCCTAAAACTAGCCAAGCAGTACTTC.